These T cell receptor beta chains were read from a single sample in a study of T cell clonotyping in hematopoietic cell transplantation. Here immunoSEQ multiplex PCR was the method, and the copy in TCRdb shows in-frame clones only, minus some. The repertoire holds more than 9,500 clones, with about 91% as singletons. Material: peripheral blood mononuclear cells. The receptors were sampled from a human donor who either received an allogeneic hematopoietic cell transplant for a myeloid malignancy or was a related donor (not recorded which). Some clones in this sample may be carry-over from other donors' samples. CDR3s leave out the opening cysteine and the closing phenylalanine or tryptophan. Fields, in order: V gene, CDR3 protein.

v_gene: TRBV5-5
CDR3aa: ASSLPKETQY

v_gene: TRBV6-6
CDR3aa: ASREPQGGNTEAF

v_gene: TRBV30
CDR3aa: AWARASVF

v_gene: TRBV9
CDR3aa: ASSVGGPYGYT

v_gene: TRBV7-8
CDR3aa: ASRGTSSPQETQY

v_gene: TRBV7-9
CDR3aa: ASSLQGARDGYT

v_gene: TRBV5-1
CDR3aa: ASSLASPGELF

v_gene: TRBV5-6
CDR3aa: ASSFGGDGYT

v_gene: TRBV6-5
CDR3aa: ASSRHMNTGELF

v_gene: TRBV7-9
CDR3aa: AGLESGRSNYGYT

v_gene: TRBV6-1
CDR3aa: ASSFQGNEQF

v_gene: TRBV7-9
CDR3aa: ASSLLSSPLH

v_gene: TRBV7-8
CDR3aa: ASSKTTGVGYGYT

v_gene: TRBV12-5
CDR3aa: ASGLVGGPGNTIY

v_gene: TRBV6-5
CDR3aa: ASSQGANVLT

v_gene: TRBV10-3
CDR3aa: AISATKRGATGELF

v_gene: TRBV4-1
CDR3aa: ASSSQGEVGNQPQH

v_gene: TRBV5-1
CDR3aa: ASSGAEGTYNSPLH

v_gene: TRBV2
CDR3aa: ASSEYDEQY

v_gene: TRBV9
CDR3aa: ASSVAPGNNEQF

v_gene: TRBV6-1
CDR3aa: ASSETGKYNEQF

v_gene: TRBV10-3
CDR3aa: AITKGQPKNSGNTIY

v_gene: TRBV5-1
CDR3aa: ASSLGFEVAGELF

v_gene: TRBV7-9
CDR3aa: ASSLSPGFEAF